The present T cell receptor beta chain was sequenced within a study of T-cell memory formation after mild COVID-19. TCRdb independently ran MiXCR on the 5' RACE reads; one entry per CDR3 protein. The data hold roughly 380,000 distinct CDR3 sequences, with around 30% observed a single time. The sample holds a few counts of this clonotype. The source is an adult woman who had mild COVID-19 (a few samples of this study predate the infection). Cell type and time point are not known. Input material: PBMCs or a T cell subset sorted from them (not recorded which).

The CDR3 loop is CASSQAVMNTEAFF. As DNA, the CDR3 is TGTGCCAGCAGCCAAGCGGTCATGAACACTGAAGCTTTCTTT. The gene calls are TRBV3-1 and TRBJ1-1; no definite D call. In germline, CDR1 is LGHDT, CDR2 YNNKEL (reference sequence). V was pared by 1 base and J by 0 bases, with 6 bases between. The CDR3 contains 14 residues.